Listed here are 10 T cell receptor beta chains from one sample, sequenced in a study of response to subunit inactivated influenza vaccine. TCRdb re-called the RT-PCR reads through MiXCR, storing one row per CDR3 protein. In the table there are hundreds of thousands of distinct CDR3 sequences, roughly 18% of which are singletons. The sample here was PBMCs from blood, taken about 5 days after vaccination. These receptors originate from a man aged 50-59 years who received an inactivated influenza vaccine.

This clonotype was detected only a few times. The rearrangement joins TRBV6-1 to TRBJ2-7; TRBD2 agrees at 14 bases. The V gene end was trimmed by 5 bases and the J gene end by 3 bases; junction bases not matched to a gene: 6. The CDR3 extends over 16 amino acids. Per germline, CDR1 MNHNS and CDR2 SASEGT. The CDR3 protein is CASSRTSGGHDYEQYF. The CDR3 coding sequence is TGTGCCAGCAGTCGGACTAGCGGGGGGCACGACTACGAGCAGTACTTC.

This chain uses TRBV10-3 with TRBJ1-1; D possibly corresponds to TRBD1 (6 bases). V gave up 4 bases and J gave up 9 bases, with 30 bases separating them. The CDR3 runs to 18 residues. Germline V gene sequence: CDR1 ENHRY, CDR2 SYGVKD. The CDR3 is CAISGGGGTIGAHSKAFF. CDR3 DNA: TGTGCCATCAGTGGCGGAGGGGGGACAATCGGTGCCCACTCCAAAGCTTTCTTT.

Ten or more counts support this clonotype. The CDR3 spells CSARALRGPGELFF. The CDR3 DNA reads TGCAGTGCTAGAGCCCTCAGGGGGCCCGGGGAGCTGTTTTTT. This rearrangement joins TRBV20-1 to TRBJ2-2, with TRBD1 identical over 8 bases. Unmatched junction bases numbered 4, after V lost 1 base and J lost 6 bases. The germline gives CDR1 DFQATT, CDR2 SNEGSKA (reference sequence). The CDR3 extends over 14 amino acids.

This clonotype was seen repeatedly, ten times or more. The V call is TRBV12-3 or TRBV12-4, the J call TRBJ2-5, with 14 bases lining up with TRBD2. The CDR3 contains 15 residues. After removal of 5 bases from V and 4 bases from J, the junction contained 3 bases not matched to a gene. This CDR3 is CASSPGLAGVETQYF. The CDR3 DNA sequence: TGTGCCAGCAGTCCGGGACTAGCGGGAGTAGAGACCCAGTACTTC.

This clonotype was seen at least ten times. This chain links TRBV12-3 or TRBV12-4 with TRBJ2-3; 9 bases fit TRBD1. This CDR3 contains 16 residues. The junction had 8 bases not matched to a gene; V was cut back by 2 bases and J by 5 bases. The CDR3 is CASSLRTGDLRDTQYF. CDR3 DNA sequence: TGTGCCAGCAGTTTAAGGACAGGGGACTTGAGAGATACGCAGTATTTT.

This clonotype showed up just a few times. The chain employs TRBV7-8 and TRBJ1-5, with 8 nucleotides matching TRBD1. V was clipped by 3 bases and J by 9 bases; unmatched bases: 7. The CDR3 has 14 residues. Germline lookup yields CDR1 SGHVS and CDR2 FQNEAQ. The CDR3, as DNA: TGTGCCAGCAGCTTGGACAGGGACATCCTGCCCCAGCATTTT. This sequence encodes CASSLDRDILPQHF.

To note about this clonotype: A much larger clone is a single base away; this may be a read error. The chain employs TRBV7-6 and TRBJ1-1; D is unclear. This CDR3 is 12 amino acids long. CDR1 and CDR2 from the germline V gene are SGHVS and FNYEAQ. The ends were cut back, 4 bases at V and 3 bases at J, with 6 bases in the middle. CDR3 bases: TGTGCCAGCAGCTCCGTGGACACTGAAGCTTTCTTT. Its protein product is CASSSVDTEAFF.

This clonotype turned up a few times. This chain connects TRBV5-1 to TRBJ1-1, with D uncertain. The length of the CDR3 is 14 residues. V shed 0 bases and J shed 3 bases, with 9 bases lying between them. Per germline, CDR1 SGHRS and CDR2 YFSETQ. CDR3 nucleotides: TGCGCCAGCAGCTTGGCGCGGACCTACACTGAAGCTTTCTTT. Its protein is CASSLARTYTEAFF.

The chain carries TRBV7-9 and TRBJ2-7; D is perhaps TRBD1 (6 bases). Trimming cost V 4 bases and J 0 bases, with 16 bases left between them. Germline loops: CDR1 SEHNR, CDR2 FQNEAQ (reference sequence). The CDR3 totals 16 residues. In DNA form, the CDR3 reads TGTGCCAGCAGCTCAGTCCCCGGGACACTCTCCTACGAGCAGTACTTC. Translation: CASSSVPGTLSYEQYF.

This clonotype was detected many times. The V call is TRBV4-2, the J call TRBJ2-7; D call uncertain. Trimming removed 0 bases at V and 4 bases at J, with 7 bases between. The CDR3 runs to 13 residues. CDR1 LGHNA and CDR2 YNFKEQ come from the germline V gene. CDR3 DNA sequence: TGTGCCAGCAGCCAAGAACGAGCGTACGAGCAGTACTTC. Protein: CASSQERAYEQYF.